These 23 T cell receptor beta chains were all obtained from the same sample, sequenced in a study of cytotoxic CD8 clonotypes in ibrutinib-treated CLL. The repertoire was sequenced with immunoSEQ multiplex PCR; TCRdb's copy has only in-frame clones and lacks some. The repertoire has some 120,000 clones, 80% to 85% of them found once; the top ten carry 2.5% to 3.5%. This material consisted of PBMCs, taken after 24 months of ibrutinib treatment. Receptors originate from a human donor with chronic lymphocytic leukemia.

The V gene is TRBV7-9, the J gene TRBJ2-3; 12 bases agree with TRBD2. The junction had 7 bases not matched to a gene; V was cut back by 5 bases and J by 4 bases. CDR1 is SEHNR, CDR2 FQNEAQ, per germline (reference sequence). CDR3 size: 16 residues. Here the CDR3 reads CASSGLAGGPPDTQYF. CDR3 DNA: TGTGCCAGCAGCGGCCTAGCGGGGGGGCCCCCAGATACGCAGTATTTT.

V usage is TRBV12-2 and J usage is TRBJ2-7; the DNA was not used to check the table's D call, TRBD1. TRBV12-2 is a pseudogene locus. This CDR3 has 14 amino acids. The CDR3 DNA reads TGTGCAAGTCGCTTAGCCCTTCCAGGGGCCGAGCAGTACTTC. Residues: CASRLALPGAEQYF.

The chain is built from TRBV5-5 and TRBJ1-5; D might be TRBD1 (5 bases). Germline lookup yields CDR1 SGHKS and CDR2 YYEKEE (reference sequence). The CDR3 consists of 15 residues. V lost 0 bases, J lost 4 bases, and 11 bases lay in between. The CDR3 DNA reads TGTGCCAGCAGCTTGGGTTACCAGGGAAATCAGCCCCAGCATTTT. Its translation: CASSLGYQGNQPQHF.

This clone was picked up one time. J is TRBJ2-3 and V is TRBV5-4; the match to TRBD1 covers 9 bases. The CDR3 is made up of 16 amino acids. In germline, CDR1 is SGHNT, CDR2 YYREEE (reference sequence). The V gene end was trimmed by 3 bases and the J gene end by 5 bases; junction bases not matched to a gene: 10. CDR3 sequence reads: CASSSGRDRVKDTQYF. As DNA, the CDR3 is TGTGCCAGCAGCTCAGGCCGGGACAGGGTAAAAGATACGCAGTATTTT.

The chain links TRBV2 to TRBJ2-3; 8 bases match TRBD2. With 6 bases clipped from V and 6 bases from J, the junction kept 2 bases outside the gene matches. The length of the CDR3 is 12 residues. Germline CDR1 reads SNHLY; CDR2 reads FYNNEI. The CDR3 region has the DNA TGTGCCAGCAGGCGGGGGGCGGATACGCAGTATTTT. Amino acid sequence: CASRRGADTQYF. The variable domain in full, with the rest retrieved from reference TRBV2 and TRBJ2-3, is EPEVTQTPSHQVTQMGQEVILRCVPISNHLYFYWYRQILGQKVEFLVSFYNNEISEKSEIFDDQFSVERPDGSNFTLKIRSTKLEDSAMYFCASRRGADTQYFGPGTRLTVL.

This chain uses TRBV5-4 with TRBJ1-6; unclear D gene. V lost 4 bases to trimming and J lost 8 bases, with 16 bases between them. CDR1 and CDR2 from the germline V gene are SGHNT and YYREEE (reference sequence). CDR3 size: 15 residues. In DNA form, the CDR3 reads TGTGCCAGCAGCCCAGTGGGGTTCCGGGATTCACCCCTCCACTTT. Translation: CASSPVGFRDSPLHF.

The V gene is TRBV30, the J gene TRBJ1-3; perhaps TRBD1 as D (5 bases). Trimming took off 1 base at V and 6 bases at J, with 10 bases between the two ends. This CDR3 spans 13 amino acids. Germline values: CDR1 GTSNPN, CDR2 SVGIG (reference sequence). CDR3 in DNA: TGTGCCTGGAGTGGAGGGGATGTAAACACCATATATTTT. Amino acids: CAWSGGDVNTIYF.

This chain joins TRBV27 and TRBJ2-5; possible D gene TRBD1, 6 bases. This CDR3 has 13 residues. V lost 7 bases and J 1 base, leaving 10 bases between the germline ends. Looked up from germline, CDR1 is MNHEY and CDR2 is SMNVEV (reference sequence). The CDR3 loop reads CASNRDTQETQYF. The CDR3, as DNA: TGTGCCAGCAACCGGGACACCCAAGAGACCCAGTACTTC.

J is TRBJ2-7 and V is TRBV7-9, with 13 positions matching TRBD2. This CDR3 is built from 15 residues. The junction had 5 bases not matched to a gene; V was cut back by 1 base and J by 8 bases. Per germline, CDR1 SEHNR and CDR2 FQNEAQ (reference sequence). The CDR3 sequence: CASSLDGTSGAKQYF. The CDR3 DNA reads TGTGCCAGCAGCTTAGATGGGACTAGCGGGGCCAAGCAGTACTTC.

This clone was counted between two and nine times. The gene calls are TRBV7-9 and TRBJ1-1; D may be TRBD1 (5 bases). V was shortened by 2 bases and J by 0 bases, with 10 bases between the two germline ends. Germline V gene sequence: CDR1 SEHNR, CDR2 FQNEAQ (reference sequence). The CDR3 consists of 15 residues. The CDR3 spells CASSLQGGLNTEAFF. CDR3 DNA sequence: TGTGCCAGCAGCTTACAGGGAGGTTTGAACACTGAAGCTTTCTTT.

V is TRBV5-1 and J is TRBJ2-3; 8 bases map to TRBD1. Germline V gene sequence: CDR1 SGHRS, CDR2 YFSETQ. J lost 0 bases, V lost 0 bases, and 9 bases had no gene match. The CDR3 runs 18 residues. The CDR3 region has the DNA TGCGCCAGCAGCTTGGGATACAGGGGGAAGAACAGCACAGATACGCAGTATTTT. It specifies CASSLGYRGKNSTDTQYF.

V gene TRBV27 combines with J gene TRBJ1-2; no clear D gene. V was pared by 11 bases and J by 8 bases, with 15 bases between. The CDR3 length is 11 residues. The germline V gene has CDR1 MNHEY and CDR2 SMNVEV (reference sequence). CDR3 sequence: CAAFGGRGYTF. In DNA, the CDR3 is TGTGCCGCTTTCGGCGGGAGAGGCTACACCTTC.

This clone appeared a few times. This chain links TRBV15 with TRBJ1-2; D is unclear. V was cut by 0 bases and J by 1 base, with 9 bases left in between. The germline gives CDR1 LNHNV, CDR2 YYDKDF (reference sequence). The CDR3 length is 15 residues. DNA of the CDR3: TGTGCCACCAGCAGAGATCACTGGGATAACTATGGCTACACCTTC. Translating it yields CATSRDHWDNYGYTF. Drawing the rest from reference TRBV15 and TRBJ1-2, the complete variable domain is DAMVIQNPRYQVTQFGKPVTLSCSQTLNHNVMYWYQQKSSQAPKLLFHYYDKDFNNEADTPDNFQSRRPNTSFCFLDIRSPGLGDTAMYLCATSRDHWDNYGYTFGSGTRLTVV.

V gene TRBV6-5 combines with J gene TRBJ1-1; D is possibly TRBD1 (6 bases). There are 14 residues in the CDR3. V was cut by 6 bases and J by 0 bases, with 11 bases left in between. The germline V gene has CDR1 MNHEY and CDR2 SVGAGI. CDR3 bases: TGTGCCAGCAGACTAGGACAGCTGAACACTGAAGCTTTCTTT. It specifies CASRLGQLNTEAFF.

The chain combines TRBV5-1 with TRBJ1-2; TRBD1 matches 10 bases. The CDR3 has 17 amino acids. In germline, CDR1 is SGHRS, CDR2 YFSETQ. V was clipped by 0 bases and J by 3 bases; unmatched bases: 8. The CDR3 is CASSLAPTGGRDYGYTF. The CDR3 nucleotides read TGCGCCAGCAGCTTGGCCCCGACAGGGGGCCGTGACTATGGCTACACCTTC. Complete variable domain (other parts from reference TRBV5-1 and TRBJ1-2): KAGVTQTPRYLIKTRGQQVTLSCSPISGHRSVSWYQQTPGQGLQFLFEYFSETQRNKGNFPGRFSGRQFSNSRSEMNVSTLELGDSALYLCASSLAPTGGRDYGYTFGSGTRLTVV.

This chain joins TRBV6-5 and TRBJ2-2, with 7 bases identical to TRBD1. This CDR3 has 16 residues. Per the germline V gene, CDR1 is MNHEY and CDR2 is SVGAGI. J lost 10 bases, V lost 4 bases, and 15 bases had no gene match. The CDR3 reads CASSSRQGTPIVELFF. CDR3 coding DNA: TGTGCCAGCAGTTCGCGACAGGGAACGCCTATTGTGGAGCTGTTTTTT.

The chain recombines TRBV6-5 with TRBJ1-2; 7 bases agree with TRBD1. V dropped 8 bases and J dropped 5; count of bases not matched to a gene: 8. The CDR3 is 13 residues long. From germline, CDR1 is MNHEY and CDR2 SVGAGI. CDR3 DNA: TGTGCCAGCCGAACGGGACAGTTGTATGGCTACACCTTC. This gives the protein CASRTGQLYGYTF.

V and J are TRBV29-1 and TRBJ1-4; 12 nucleotides match TRBD1. Germline-derived CDR1 and CDR2 are SQVTM and ANQGSEA. With V trimmed by 6 bases and J by 7 bases, 12 bases remained unmatched. The CDR3 is 16 amino acids. CDR3 protein: CSVKPGQGAIGEKLFF. The CDR3 DNA reads as TGCAGCGTAAAACCGGGACAGGGGGCGATAGGTGAAAAACTGTTTTTT.

The V and J genes are TRBV9 and TRBJ2-3, with TRBD2 matching 7 bases. The CDR3 is 15 amino acids. V lost 6 bases to trimming and J lost 2 bases; unmatched junction nucleotides: 9. Germline assignment: CDR1 SGDLS and CDR2 YYNGEE. CDR3 in DNA: TGTGCCAGCACGGTCGGGGGGTTAATCACAGATACGCAGTATTTT. Its translation is CASTVGGLITDTQYF. Full variable domain (outside the CDR3, taken from reference TRBV9 and TRBJ2-3): DSGVTQTPKHLITATGQRVTLRCSPRSGDLSVYWYQQSLDQGLQFLIQYYNGEERAKGNILERFSAQQFPDLHSELNLSSLELGDSALYFCASTVGGLITDTQYFGPGTRLTVL.

The genes are TRBV5-5 and TRBJ2-6; no clear D gene. The CDR3 spans 14 residues. Trimming pared 0 bases from V and 4 bases from J, leaving 5 bases between. Germline CDR1 reads SGHKS; CDR2 reads YYEKEE (reference sequence). The CDR3 DNA reads as TGTGCCAGCAGCTTGGGGCCCGGGGCCAACGTCCTGACTTTC. As protein: CASSLGPGANVLTF. Full variable domain (remainder filled in from reference TRBV5-5 and TRBJ2-6): DAGVTQSPTHLIKTRGQQVTLRCSPISGHKSVSWYQQVLGQGPQFIFQYYEKEERGRGNFPDRFSARQFPNYSSELNVNALLLGDSALYLCASSLGPGANVLTFGAGSRLTVL.

V gene TRBV7-2 combines with J gene TRBJ1-1; perhaps TRBD1 as D (6 bases). The CDR3 totals 15 residues. V was clipped by 5 bases and J by 0 bases, with 13 bases between them. Germline values: CDR1 SGHTA, CDR2 FQGNSA. CDR3 protein: CASSPRGALNTEAFF. The DNA of the CDR3 is TGTGCCAGCAGCCCCAGGGGTGCACTGAACACTGAAGCTTTCTTT.

V is TRBV5-1 and J is TRBJ1-1, with 8 bases lining up with TRBD1. J gave up 2 bases and V 5 bases, and 5 bases lay outside the gene matches. The CDR3 sequence is 14 residues long. Per the germline V gene, CDR1 is SGHRS and CDR2 is YFSETQ. The CDR3 region is CASRLTGANTEAFF. The CDR3 coding sequence is TGCGCCAGCAGGTTGACAGGGGCCAACACTGAAGCTTTCTTT. Based on the CDR3 plus reference TRBV5-1 and TRBJ1-1, the full variable domain is KAGVTQTPRYLIKTRGQQVTLSCSPISGHRSVSWYQQTPGQGLQFLFEYFSETQRNKGNFPGRFSGRQFSNSRSEMNVSTLELGDSALYLCASRLTGANTEAFFGQGTRLTVV.

The chain joins TRBV6-4 to TRBJ1-5; D remains unclear. Germline CDR1 is MRHNA and CDR2 is SNTAGT. This CDR3 region has 13 residues. V lost 5 bases, J lost 6 bases, and 11 bases lay in between. CDR3 nucleotide sequence: TGTGCCAGCAGTTCCAGTGACGGTCAGCCCCAGCATTTT. Its protein product is CASSSSDGQPQHF.